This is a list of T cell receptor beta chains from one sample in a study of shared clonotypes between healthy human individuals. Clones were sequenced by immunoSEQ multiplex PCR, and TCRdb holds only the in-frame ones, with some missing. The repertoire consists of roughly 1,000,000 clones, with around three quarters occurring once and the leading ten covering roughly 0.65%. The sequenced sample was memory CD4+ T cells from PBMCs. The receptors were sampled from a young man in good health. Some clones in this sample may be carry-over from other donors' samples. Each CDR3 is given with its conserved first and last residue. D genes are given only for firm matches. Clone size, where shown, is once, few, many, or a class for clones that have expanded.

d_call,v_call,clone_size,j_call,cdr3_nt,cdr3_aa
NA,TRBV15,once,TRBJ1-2,TGTGCCACCAGAGGGTTGGATGGCTACACCTTC,CATRGLDGYTF
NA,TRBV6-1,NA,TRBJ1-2,TGTGCCAGCAGTGATTCTGGGGCTTGGGATGGCTACACCTTC,CASSDSGAWDGYTF
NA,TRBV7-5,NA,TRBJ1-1,TGTGTCAGAAGCACCAACCATAAAGAAACTGAAGCTTTCTTT,CVRSTNHKETEAFF
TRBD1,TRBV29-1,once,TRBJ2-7,TGCAGCGTGGGGGACAGGACTCCCTACGAGCAGTACTTC,CSVGDRTPYEQYF
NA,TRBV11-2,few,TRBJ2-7,TGTGCCAGCAGCTTAGAGGCGGACACATACTCCTACGAGCAGTACTTC,CASSLEADTYSYEQYF
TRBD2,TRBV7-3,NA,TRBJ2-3,TGTGCCAGCAGTTTCGGACTAGTGACAGATACGCAGTATTTT,CASSFGLVTDTQYF
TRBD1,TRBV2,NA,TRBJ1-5,TGTGCCAGCAGCGAACAGACAGGGTCTCAGCCCCAGCATTTT,CASSEQTGSQPQHF
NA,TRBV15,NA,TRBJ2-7,TGTGCCACAGGCCCCCGACTATCATCTGACGAGCAGTACTTC,CATGPRLSSDEQYF
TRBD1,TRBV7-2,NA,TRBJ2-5,TGTGCCAGCAGTTGGAACAGGGGGCGAGAAGAGACCCAGTACTTC,CASSWNRGREETQYF
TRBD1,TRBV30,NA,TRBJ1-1,TGTGCCTGGAGTCACGGCCTGGGACAGCTGAAGCGGGAAGCTTTCTTT,CAWSHGLGQLKREAFF
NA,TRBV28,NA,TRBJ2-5,TGTGCCAGCAGTTACCCCGGGATGAGGAAAGAGACCCAGTACTTC,CASSYPGMRKETQYF
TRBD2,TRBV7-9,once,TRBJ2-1,TGTGCCAGCAGCCGCAGCGGGAGCTCCTACAATGAGCAGTTCTTC,CASSRSGSSYNEQFF
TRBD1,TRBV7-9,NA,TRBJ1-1,TGTGCCAGCAGCGCTCTACAGGGGGACACTGAAGCTTTCTTT,CASSALQGDTEAFF
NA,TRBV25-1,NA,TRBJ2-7,TGTGCCAGCAGTGAGGGGGGCGGGTTCTACGAGCAGTACTTC,CASSEGGGFYEQYF
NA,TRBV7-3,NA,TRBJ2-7,TGTGCCAGCAGCGGGCCCCGGGACGGCACCCCCTCTGAGCAGTACTTC,CASSGPRDGTPSEQYF
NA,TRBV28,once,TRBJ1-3,TGTGCCAGCAGTTTGAGTGGTGCGGTTGGAAACACCATATATTTT,CASSLSGAVGNTIYF
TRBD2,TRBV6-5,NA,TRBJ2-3,TGTGCCAGCAGCACACGGGAGGGCACAGATACGCAGTATTTT,CASSTREGTDTQYF
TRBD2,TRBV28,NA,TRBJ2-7,TGTGCCAGCAGTCTAGCGGGAGGCATCTACGAGCAGTACTTC,CASSLAGGIYEQYF
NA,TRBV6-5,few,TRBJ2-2,TGTGCCAGCAGTTACATGGGGGTCAACACCGGGGAGCTGTTTTTT,CASSYMGVNTGELFF
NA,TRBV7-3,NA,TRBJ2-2,TGTGCCAGCAGCGCCGGGGGCACCGGGGAGCTGTTTTTT,CASSAGGTGELFF
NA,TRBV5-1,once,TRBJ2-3,TGCGCCAGCAGCAAACAGGCAAACACAGATACGCAGTATTTT,CASSKQANTDTQYF
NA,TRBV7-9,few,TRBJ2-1,TGTGCCAGCAGCCCCAAAAAGTCTTACAATGAGCAGTTCTTC,CASSPKKSYNEQFF
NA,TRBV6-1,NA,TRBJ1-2,TGTGCCAGCAGTGAAACCACAGACTATGGCTACACCTTC,CASSETTDYGYTF
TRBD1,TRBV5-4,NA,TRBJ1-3,TGTGCCAGCAGCTTGGATGCGACAGGGGGCTCTGGAAACACCATATATTTT,CASSLDATGGSGNTIYF
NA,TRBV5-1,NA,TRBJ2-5,TGCGCCAGCAGCGAAACAGGGATACAGACCCAGTACTTC,CASSETGIQTQYF
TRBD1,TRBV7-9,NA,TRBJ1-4,TGTGCCAGCAGCCCACAGGGGGGAACTAATGAAAAACTGTTTTTT,CASSPQGGTNEKLFF
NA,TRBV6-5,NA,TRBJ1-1,TGTGCCAGCAGTTACAGGACGGGGAACACTGAAGCTTTCTTT,CASSYRTGNTEAFF
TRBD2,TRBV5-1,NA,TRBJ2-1,TGCGCCAGCAGCTTGGTCCTAGCGGATGACAATGAGCAGTTCTTC,CASSLVLADDNEQFF
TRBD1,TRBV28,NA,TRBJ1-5,TGTGCCACGGGACAGCTCAATCAGCCCCAGCATTTT,CATGQLNQPQHF
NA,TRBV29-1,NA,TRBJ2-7,TGCAGCGTTGTAGGGGATCAATACGAGCAGTACTTC,CSVVGDQYEQYF
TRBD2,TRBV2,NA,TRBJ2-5,TGTGCCAGCAGCGACTCCCTAGCGGGAGCGTGGACCCAGTACTTC,CASSDSLAGAWTQYF
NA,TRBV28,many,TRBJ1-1,TGTGCCAGCAGTTTATCCGGGCCAATGAACACTGAAGCTTTCTTT,CASSLSGPMNTEAFF
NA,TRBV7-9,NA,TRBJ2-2,TGTGCCAGCAGCAATAAAGTCTACACCGGGGAGCTGTTTTTT,CASSNKVYTGELFF
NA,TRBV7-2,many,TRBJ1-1,TGTGCCAGCAGCCTAGACAGGCACACTGAAGCTTTCTTT,CASSLDRHTEAFF
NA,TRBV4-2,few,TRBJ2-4,TGTGCCAGCAGCCAGTTAGAAGCCCAAGGCGGCCCACAACTAGCCAAAAACATTCAGTACTTC,CASSQLEAQGGPQLAKNIQYF
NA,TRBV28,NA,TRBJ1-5,TGTGCCAGCAGTTGGGGCAGCCTAAATAGCAATCAGCCCCAGCATTTT,CASSWGSLNSNQPQHF
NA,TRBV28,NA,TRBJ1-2,TGTGCCAGCAGCGGATATCAGGGGTACTATGGCTACACCTTC,CASSGYQGYYGYTF
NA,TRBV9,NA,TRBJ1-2,TGTGCCAGCAGCGTAGCTAGTTCCGGGCACGGGATCTATGGCTACACCTTC,CASSVASSGHGIYGYTF
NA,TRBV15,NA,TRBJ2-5,TGTGCCACCAGCAGAGACCCAGCAGAGACCCAGTACTTC,CATSRDPAETQYF
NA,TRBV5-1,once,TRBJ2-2,TGCGCCAGCAGCCCACCGACAGCGAACACCGGGGAGCTGTTTTTT,CASSPPTANTGELFF
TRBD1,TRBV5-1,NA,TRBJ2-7,TGCGCCAGCAGCTGGAGGACAGGGCCCTACGAGCAGTACTTC,CASSWRTGPYEQYF
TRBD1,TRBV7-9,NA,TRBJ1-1,TGTGCCAGCAGCACAGGGGGAGGCACTGAAGCTTTCTTT,CASSTGGGTEAFF
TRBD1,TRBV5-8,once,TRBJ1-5,TGTGCCAGCAGCTTGACAGGGGGCTTTTATCAGCCCCAGCATTTT,CASSLTGGFYQPQHF
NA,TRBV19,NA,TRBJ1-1,TGTGCCAGTAAGAGGGCGGACTCTCGGATGAACACTGAAGCTTTCTTT,CASKRADSRMNTEAFF
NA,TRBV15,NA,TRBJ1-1,TGTGCCACCAGCAGAGTGGACAGGAACACTGAAGCTTTCTTT,CATSRVDRNTEAFF